What follows describes a single T cell receptor (beta chain). PCR was performed using 60 Vbeta and 13 Jbeta primers. TCRdb's copy holds only in-frame clones and misses some; the assay was immunoSEQ multiplex PCR. There are some 200,000 clones in the sample; about 80% occur only once, and roughly 0.58% lies in the top ten. These data belong to a study of cytomegalovirus exposure and HLA in healthy donors. The CDR3 runs to 15 residues. Unmatched junction bases numbered 5, after V lost 0 bases and J lost 6 bases. Germline values: CDR1 SGHRS, CDR2 YFSETQ. This chain uses TRBV5-1 with TRBJ2-7; 11 bases align to TRBD1. This clonotype originated in a woman aged 35 to 49 in good health and CMV-seronegative. What was sequenced was PBMCs. CDR3 DNA sequence: TGCGCCAGCAGCTTGGCCGGGACAGGGGGGCGCGAGCAGTACTTC. The encoded protein is CASSLAGTGGREQYF.